These 15 T cell receptor beta chains came from one sample sequenced in a study of blood T cell repertoires in COVID-19. TCRdb's copy holds only in-frame clones and misses some; the assay was immunoSEQ multiplex PCR. Of 200,000 to 250,000 clones in the sample, around nine tenths were seen once. The specimen sequenced was peripheral blood. These receptors were obtained from a woman aged 60 to 75 with acute or convalescent COVID-19.

This clone was observed a single time. V usage is TRBV2 and J usage is TRBJ1-1; D gene uncertain. Trimming shortened V by 7 bases and J by 7 bases, and 10 bases separated the two germline ends. CDR1 and CDR2 (germline): SNHLY, FYNNEI. The length of the CDR3 is 11 residues. The DNA of the CDR3 is TGTGCCAGCAAGCAATCGATTGAAGCTTTCTTT. This translates into CASKQSIEAFF. Full variable domain (remainder filled in from reference TRBV2 and TRBJ1-1): EPEVTQTPSHQVTQMGQEVILRCVPISNHLYFYWYRQILGQKVEFLVSFYNNEISEKSEIFDDQFSVERPDGSNFTLKIRSTKLEDSAMYFCASKQSIEAFFGQGTRLTVV.

This clone is a singleton in its sample. This chain connects TRBV16 to TRBJ2-2, with 7 bases aligning to TRBD1. The V gene end was trimmed by 4 bases and the J gene end by 3 bases; junction bases not matched to a gene: 5. The CDR3 is 15 amino acids. Per the germline V gene, CDR1 is KGHSY and CDR2 is FQNENV. The CDR3 region has the DNA TGTGCCAGCAGCCCACAGGGGATGGACACCGGGGAGCTGTTTTTT. Amino acids: CASSPQGMDTGELFF.

This clone is termed medium-sized (0.01 to 0.1%). In DNA, the CDR3 is TGTGCCTGGAGGGTCGGAGCTGGAAACACCATATATTTT. Its protein product is CAWRVGAGNTIYF. The gene calls are TRBV30 and TRBJ1-3; D ambiguous. Trimming stripped 3 bases from V and 2 bases from J, with 8 bases between. The CDR3 is made up of 13 amino acids. Germline lookup yields CDR1 GTSNPN and CDR2 SVGIG (reference sequence).

The V call is TRBV7-2, the J call TRBJ1-2; no definite D call. The germline V and J ends were trimmed by 5 bases and 8 bases, with 24 bases remaining between them. Germline CDR1 is SGHTA and CDR2 is FQGNSA. This CDR3 comprises 16 residues. The CDR3 region is CASSLTLANLGVGYTF. DNA for the CDR3: TGTGCCAGCAGCCTTACACTTGCCAATCTCGGGGTGGGCTACACCTTC.

The chain is built from TRBV4-1 and TRBJ2-1; D is ambiguous. Deletions cut 3 bases from V and 3 bases from J, with 3 bases between. The CDR3 consists of 12 residues. Germline CDR1 is MGHRA and CDR2 is YSYEKL. Here the CDR3 reads CASSHSYNEQFF. In DNA form, the CDR3 reads TGCGCCAGCAGCCATAGCTACAATGAGCAGTTCTTC.

This sequence joins TRBV7-2 and TRBJ2-2; TRBD1 matches at 12 bases. CDR3 length equals 16 residues. Germline CDR1 and CDR2: SGHTA and FQGNSA. The trim removed 5 bases at V and 7 bases at J, leaving 8 bases unmatched. As DNA, the CDR3 is TGTGCCAGCAGCCCCCGGGACAGGGGGCTTTTCGGGGAGCTGTTTTTT. Its protein product is CASSPRDRGLFGELFF.

This chain links TRBV12-3 or TRBV12-4 with TRBJ2-3, with 10 positions matching TRBD2. The CDR3 contains 13 residues. J gave up 5 bases and V 6 bases, and 2 bases lay outside the gene matches. In nucleotides, the CDR3 is TGTGCCAGCAGACTAGCGGGATTAGATACGCAGTATTTT. Its translation is CASRLAGLDTQYF.

This clone was recorded only once. The chain combines TRBV6-5 with TRBJ2-3; perhaps TRBD2 as D (6 bases). Germline V gene data show CDR1 as MNHEY and CDR2 as SVGAGI. Trimming pared 0 bases from V and 6 bases from J, leaving 13 bases between. CDR3 length: 15 residues. This CDR3 is CASSYSGGERDTQYF. DNA for the CDR3: TGTGCCAGCAGTTACTCCGGCGGGGAGAGGGATACGCAGTATTTT.

This sequence joins TRBV5-1 and TRBJ1-6; tentative D call: TRBD1 (5 bases). The germline gives CDR1 SGHRS, CDR2 YFSETQ. The CDR3 loop spans 15 amino acids. Deletions cut 3 bases from V and 7 bases from J, with 14 bases between. The CDR3 is CASSSPGGVNSPLHF. The DNA of the CDR3 is TGCGCCAGCAGCTCCCCGGGGGGGGTAAATTCACCCCTCCACTTT.

Note on this clone: One junction end does not reproduce the germline sequence, and a read error may be involved. This chain links TRBV2 with TRBJ1-6; D remains ambiguous. Germline CDR1 and CDR2: SNHLY and FYNNEI. The length of the CDR3 is 11 residues. CDR3 DNA sequence: TGTGCCAGCAGTGAAGGGTGGGCAGTCGTCTTT. This sequence encodes CASSEGWAVVF.

DNA of the CDR3: TGTGCCAGCAGCCCGACAGATACCTACGAGCAGTACTTC. This encodes CASSPTDTYEQYF. The genes are TRBV6-2 or TRBV6-3 and TRBJ2-7; D perhaps matches TRBD1 (5 bases). V lost 6 bases, J lost 2 bases, and 11 bases lay in between. The CDR3 covers 13 residues. Germline V CDR1 and CDR2: MNHEY, SVGEGT.

The chain employs TRBV6-5 and TRBJ1-1, with D unresolved. Trimming took off 2 bases at V and 0 bases at J, with 13 bases between the two ends. The CDR3 consists of 16 residues. Germline CDR1 is MNHEY and CDR2 is SVGAGI. The CDR3 loop reads CASSYGQAVMNTEAFF. CDR3 nucleotide sequence: TGTGCCAGCAGTTACGGCCAGGCCGTTATGAACACTGAAGCTTTCTTT.

The table lists this clone with a count of one. The rearrangement links TRBV30 to TRBJ1-1, with D hard to call. Germline lookup yields CDR1 GTSNPN and CDR2 SVGIG (reference sequence). Trimming removed 5 bases from V and 2 bases from J, with 12 bases in between. The CDR3 is made up of 13 amino acids. CDR3 sequence (DNA): TGTGCCTGGTCATATGGGCGTAACACTGAAGCTTTCTTT. Translating it yields CAWSYGRNTEAFF.

This clone was counted ten times or more. The chain has TRBV9 and TRBJ1-3; D remains unclear. CDR3 length: 16 amino acids. Between the trimmed V and J ends, which lost 0 bases and 1 base, there was a span of 11 bases. Per germline, CDR1 SGDLS and CDR2 YYNGEE. The CDR3 DNA follows: TGTGCCAGCAGCGTAGGAGGACGGGGTTCTGGAAACACCATATATTTT. The encoded protein is CASSVGGRGSGNTIYF.

The rearrangement uses TRBV7-7 and TRBJ2-1; TRBD2 matches at 10 bases. The CDR3 sequence is 15 residues long. In germline, CDR1 is SSHAT, CDR2 FNYEAQ (reference sequence). V was pared by 1 base and J by 8 bases, with 5 bases of the junction left unmatched. The CDR3 loop is CASSLGLAGVDEQFF. In DNA form, the CDR3 reads TGTGCCAGCAGCTTAGGGCTAGCGGGAGTGGATGAGCAGTTCTTC.